This T cell receptor beta chain came from a study of OX40 agonist ivuxolimab in advanced cancers. The trim removed 3 bases at V and 0 bases at J, leaving 21 bases unmatched. Germline V gene data show CDR1 as MDHEN and CDR2 as SYDVKM. The CDR3 spans 21 residues. The method was immunoSEQ multiplex PCR; TCRdb's version includes in-frame clones alone and lacks a portion of them. The table records approximately 58,000 clones, around 80% of them present only once. The sequence derives from an adult with an advanced solid tumor such as melanoma, head and neck, liver or kidney cancer. V and J are TRBV28 and TRBJ2-3, with 7 bases matching TRBD2. The sample consisted of CD4+ or CD8+ T cells sorted from blood, taken in a trial of the OX40 agonist ivuxolimab. CDR3 nucleotides: TGTGCCAGCAGTTTCGTCGATATGTGGTCTAGCGGCTCCGCTAGCACAGATACGCAGTATTTT. It is translated as CASSFVDMWSSGSASTDTQYF.